The 10 T cell receptor beta chains reported below all come from one sample, sequenced in a study of T cell responses to AZD1222 COVID-19 vaccine. Profiled with immunoSEQ multiplex PCR; TCRdb holds only in-frame clones, not every one. The sample has 100,000 or so clones; about 89% are singletons. Sequencing was performed on peripheral blood, taken on day 0 of AZD1222 vaccination. The receptor set was obtained from an adult in good health.

The chain has TRBV13 and TRBJ1-1, with D possibly matching TRBD1 (5 bases). V lost 4 bases, J lost 11 bases, and 17 bases lay in between. Germline V gene sequence: CDR1 PRHDT, CDR2 FYEKMQ (reference sequence). This CDR3 is built from 13 residues. CDR3: CASSSTGGLTAFF. The CDR3 DNA is TGTGCCAGCAGCTCCACCGGGGGTCTAACGGCTTTCTTT.

This clone was counted a few times. V gene TRBV4-2 combines with J gene TRBJ1-6; no clear D gene. Germline lookup yields CDR1 LGHNA and CDR2 YNFKEQ. The CDR3 length is 12 residues. The V end was cut by 5 bases, the J end by 6 bases, with 5 bases between. Written as DNA, the CDR3 is TGTGCCAGCAGCAGCGGTAATTCACCCCTCCACTTT. Its protein is CASSSGNSPLHF.

Only a few counts were recorded for this clone. The chain employs TRBV5-4 and TRBJ2-7; 7 nucleotides agree with TRBD2. J was trimmed by 7 bases and V by 4 bases; bases with no gene match: 11. The CDR3 consists of 14 residues. CDR1 and CDR2 (germline): SGHNT, YYREEE (reference sequence). The CDR3, as DNA: TGTGCCAGCAGCGTAGCGGGCACTGGGGGGGAGCAGTACTTC. Translated: CASSVAGTGGEQYF.

The chain carries TRBV2 and TRBJ2-6, with 7 bases lining up with TRBD2. Unmatched junction bases numbered 10, after V lost 5 bases and J lost 3 bases. The CDR3 runs 17 residues. In germline, CDR1 is SNHLY, CDR2 FYNNEI. CDR3 in amino acids: CASSPLAGLFGANVLTF. The CDR3, as DNA: TGTGCCAGCAGTCCCTTAGCGGGCCTGTTTGGGGCCAACGTCCTGACTTTC.

The chain uses TRBV28 and TRBJ1-2; D perhaps matches TRBD1 (5 bases). The CDR3 length is 12 residues. CDR1 and CDR2 from the germline V gene are MDHEN and SYDVKM. V lost 8 bases, J lost 5 bases, and 12 bases lay in between. The DNA of the CDR3 is TGTGCCAGCGGAGCAGGGCTGTATGGCTACACCTTC. It codes for CASGAGLYGYTF.

V usage is TRBV10-3 and J usage is TRBJ1-6; possibly TRBD1 for D (6 bases). The CDR3 is made up of 18 amino acids. The V gene's germline CDR1 is ENHRY and CDR2 SYGVKD. V lost 2 bases to trimming and J lost 1 base, with 15 bases between them. Here the CDR3 reads CAISELQGIVSYNSPLHF. Here the CDR3 DNA reads TGTGCCATCAGTGAGCTGCAGGGGATTGTATCCTATAATTCACCCCTCCACTTT.

The CDR3 sequence: CASGGLYNEQFF. DNA for the CDR3: TGTGCCAGCGGGGGTCTCTACAATGAGCAGTTCTTC. The chain recombines TRBV6-5 with TRBJ2-1, with D perhaps assigned TRBD1 or TRBD2 (5 bases each). V lost 8 bases and J lost 3, with 8 bases in between. CDR1 MNHEY and CDR2 SVGAGI come from the germline V gene. The CDR3 is 12 residues long.

As DNA, the CDR3 is TGTGCCAGCAGCTATACAAGGACAGTTATGAACACTGAAGCTTTCTTT. It codes for CASSYTRTVMNTEAFF. The chain couples TRBV28 to TRBJ1-1; TRBD1 might be the D (6 bases). Germline-derived CDR1 and CDR2 are MDHEN and SYDVKM. V lost 6 bases, J lost 0 bases, and 17 bases lay in between. The CDR3 loop spans 16 amino acids.

Only one count was recorded for this clone. CDR3 sequence: CASSVDRGGAADTQYF. The CDR3 DNA is TGTGCCAGCAGCGTAGATCGCGGGGGGGCCGCAGATACGCAGTATTTT. The V gene is TRBV9, the J gene TRBJ2-3, with TRBD2 matching over 9 bases. With 0 bases clipped from V and 4 bases from J, the junction kept 6 bases outside the gene matches. Germline V gene data show CDR1 as SGDLS and CDR2 as YYNGEE. CDR3 size: 16 residues.

The chain employs TRBV3-1 (or the pseudogene TRBV3-2) and TRBJ2-5; 7 positions match TRBD2. V dropped 3 bases and J dropped 4; count of bases not matched to a gene: 8. The CDR3 totals 15 residues. Germline V CDR1 and CDR2: LGHDT, YNNKEL (reference sequence). The CDR3 reads CASSQNRGGLETQYF. The CDR3, as DNA: TGTGCCAGCAGCCAGAATCGGGGAGGGTTAGAGACCCAGTACTTC.